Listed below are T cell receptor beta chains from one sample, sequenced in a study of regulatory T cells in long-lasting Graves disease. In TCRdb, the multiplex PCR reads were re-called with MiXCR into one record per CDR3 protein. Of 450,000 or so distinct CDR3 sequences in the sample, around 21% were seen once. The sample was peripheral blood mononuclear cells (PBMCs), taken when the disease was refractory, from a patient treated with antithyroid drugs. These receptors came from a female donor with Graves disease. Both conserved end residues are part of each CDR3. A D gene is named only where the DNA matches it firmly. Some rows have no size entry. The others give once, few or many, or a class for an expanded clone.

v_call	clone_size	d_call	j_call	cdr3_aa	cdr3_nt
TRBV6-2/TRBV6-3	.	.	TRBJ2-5	CASGAFVGETQYF	TGTGCCAGCGGCGCTTTTGTCGGAGAGACCCAGTACTTC
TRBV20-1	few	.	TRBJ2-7	CSARALAGLNTYEQYF	TGCAGTGCTAGAGCCCTCGCGGGACTCAACACCTACGAGCAGTACTTC
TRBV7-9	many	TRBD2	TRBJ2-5	CASSGLGRETQYF	TGTGCCAGCAGTGGACTAGGTCGAGAGACCCAGTACTTC
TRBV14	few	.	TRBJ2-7	CASSQERGSRDEQYF	TGTGCCAGCAGCCAAGAACGGGGGTCCAGGGACGAGCAGTACTTC
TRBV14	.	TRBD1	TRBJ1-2	CASSHRGREGGYTF	TGTGCCAGCAGCCATAGGGGGCGCGAGGGCGGCTACACCTTC
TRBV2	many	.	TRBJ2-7	CASRLGGPYEQYF	TGTGCCAGCAGACTAGGGGGACCCTACGAGCAGTACTTC
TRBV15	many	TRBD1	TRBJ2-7	CATSRSGTVNEQYF	TGTGCCACCAGCAGATCCGGGACAGTTAACGAGCAGTACTTC
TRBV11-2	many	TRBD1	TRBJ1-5	CASSKDRGDNQPQHF	TGTGCCAGCAGCAAGGACAGGGGCGACAATCAGCCCCAGCATTTT
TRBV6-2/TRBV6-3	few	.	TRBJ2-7	CASKSRDWRYEQYF	TGTGCCAGCAAGAGCCGGGACTGGCGCTACGAGCAGTACTTC
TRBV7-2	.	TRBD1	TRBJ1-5	CASSLAGTGPQPQHF	TGTGCCAGCAGCTTAGCCGGGACAGGGCCACAGCCCCAGCATTTT
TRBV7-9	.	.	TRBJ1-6	CASSDGGNSPLHF	TGTGCCAGCAGCGACGGTGGGAATTCACCCCTCCACTTT
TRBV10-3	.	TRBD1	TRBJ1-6	CAIRGRGRNSPLHF	TGTGCCATCAGAGGCAGGGGGCGGAATTCACCCCTCCACTTT
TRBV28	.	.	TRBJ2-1	CASSLWTGTGHYNEQFF	TGTGCCAGCAGTTTATGGACCGGGACGGGCCACTACAATGAGCAGTTCTTC
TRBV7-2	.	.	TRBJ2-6	CASSLPSGANVLTF	TGTGCCAGCAGCCTACCCTCTGGGGCCAACGTCCTGACTTTC
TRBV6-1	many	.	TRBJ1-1	CASSWDGEYNWNTEAFF	TGTGCCAGCAGCTGGGACGGCGAGTACAATTGGAACACTGAAGCTTTCTTT
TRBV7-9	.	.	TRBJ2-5	CASSLVALRRETQYF	TGTGCCAGCAGCTTAGTGGCCCTAAGACGGGAGACCCAGTACTTC
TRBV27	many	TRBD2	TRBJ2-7	CASSPRGTSGSSEQYF	TGTGCCAGCAGTCCCCGGGGGACTAGCGGGAGCTCCGAGCAGTACTTC
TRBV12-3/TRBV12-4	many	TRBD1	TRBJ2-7	CASRPTWDRGTYEQYF	TGTGCCAGCAGACCCACCTGGGACAGGGGAACCTACGAGCAGTACTTC
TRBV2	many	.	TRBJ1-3	CASTPGAGAGNTIYF	TGTGCCAGCACCCCGGGAGCAGGGGCTGGAAACACCATATATTTT
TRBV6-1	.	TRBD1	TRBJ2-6	CASTLKSRGRNPGANVLTF	TGTGCCAGCACCTTAAAGAGCAGGGGGCGCAATCCCGGGGCCAACGTCCTGACTTTC
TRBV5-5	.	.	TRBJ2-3	CASSFLTRDTQYF	TGTGCCAGCAGCTTCTTGACTCGAGATACGCAGTATTTT
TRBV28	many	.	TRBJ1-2	CASSFLTPGRGYTF	TGTGCCAGCAGTTTTTTGACCCCCGGGAGGGGCTACACCTTC
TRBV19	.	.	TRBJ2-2	CASSTRTKWNTGELFF	TGTGCCAGTAGTACCAGGACAAAGTGGAACACCGGGGAGCTGTTTTTT
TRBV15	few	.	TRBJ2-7	CATSREVSGSYEQYF	TGTGCCACCAGCAGAGAAGTTAGCGGCTCCTACGAGCAGTACTTC
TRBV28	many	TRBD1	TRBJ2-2	CASSWTGEGLFF	TGTGCCAGCAGTTGGACAGGGGAAGGGCTGTTTTTT
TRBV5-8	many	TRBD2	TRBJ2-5	CASSLRPGLGQETQYF	TGTGCCAGCAGCTTGAGGCCGGGACTAGGTCAAGAGACCCAGTACTTC
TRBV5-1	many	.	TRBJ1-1	CASSSLGNTEAFF	TGCGCCAGCAGCTCCTTAGGGAACACTGAAGCTTTCTTT
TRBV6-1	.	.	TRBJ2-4	CASSEGLNKNIQYF	TGTGCCAGCAGTGAAGGACTAAACAAAAACATTCAGTACTTC
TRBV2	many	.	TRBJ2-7	CASRGLSYEQYF	TGTGCCAGCCGGGGCTTGTCCTACGAGCAGTACTTC
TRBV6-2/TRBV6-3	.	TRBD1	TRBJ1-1	CASSYGTAEGALF	TGTGCCAGCAGTTACGGGACAGCCGAGGGAGCTCTCTTT
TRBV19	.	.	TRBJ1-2	CASRGSKWGAPNYGYTF	TGTGCCAGTAGAGGGTCGAAATGGGGCGCACCTAACTATGGCTACACCTTC
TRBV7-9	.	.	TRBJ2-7	CASSHSGRDEQYF	TGTGCCAGCAGCCATTCGGGCCGTGACGAGCAGTACTTC
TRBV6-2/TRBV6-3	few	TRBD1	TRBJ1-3	CASRTGSGNTIYF	TGTGCCAGCAGGACAGGGTCTGGAAACACCATATATTTT
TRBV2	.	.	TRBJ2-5	CASTNQTSMYLCASNRSGKETQYF	.
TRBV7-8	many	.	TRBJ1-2	CASSSGGFYGYTF	TGTGCCAGCAGCTCTGGGGGGTTTTATGGCTACACCTTC
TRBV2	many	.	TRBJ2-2	CASSESGPGELFF	TGTGCCAGCAGTGAATCAGGGCCCGGGGAGCTGTTTTTT
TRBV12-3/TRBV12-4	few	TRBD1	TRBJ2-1	CASSLNNRGYNEQFF	TGTGCCAGCAGTTTAAATAACAGGGGTTACAATGAGCAGTTCTTC
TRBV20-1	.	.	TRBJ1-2	CSALTANYGYTF	TGCAGTGCTCTGACAGCTAACTATGGCTACACCTTC
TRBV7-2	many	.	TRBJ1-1	CASAFTGSWAEAFF	TGTGCCAGCGCATTTACAGGGTCTTGGGCTGAAGCTTTCTTT
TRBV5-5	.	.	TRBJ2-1	CASSSIPGGTREQFF	TGTGCCAGCAGCAGCATCCCCGGTGGGACCAGGGAGCAGTTCTTC
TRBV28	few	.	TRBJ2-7	CASTELREKYF	TGTGCCAGCACCGAGCTCCGGGAGAAGTACTTC
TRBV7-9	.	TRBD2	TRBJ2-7	CASSVSSGSGEQYF	TGTGCCAGCAGCGTCTCTAGCGGGAGCGGAGAGCAGTACTTC
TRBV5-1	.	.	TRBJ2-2	CASGLNSNTGELFF	TGCGCCTCAGGACTCAATTCGAACACCGGGGAGCTGTTTTTT
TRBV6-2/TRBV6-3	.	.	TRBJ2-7	CASSKTGLLFYEQYF	TGTGCCAGCAGTAAAACGGGGCTACTCTTCTACGAGCAGTACTTC